Below, 27 T cell receptor beta chains from the same sample are listed, as sequenced in a study of control samples from healthy donors and cancer patients. Here immunoSEQ multiplex PCR was the method, and the copy in TCRdb shows in-frame clones only, minus some. This table holds 130,000 or so clones, roughly 94% found once. The sample was PBMCs. The source is a man aged 55-75 years with colorectal cancer.

This clone was counted once. This chain links TRBV9 with TRBJ2-7; D might be TRBD2 (6 bases). V dropped 0 bases and J dropped 2 bases, with 6 bases sitting between them. The CDR3 is 13 residues long. CDR1 is SGDLS and CDR2 is YYNGEE in the germline V gene. CDR3 sequence (DNA): TGTGCCAGCAGCGTAGGCGGGACCTACGAGCAGTACTTC. Its protein is CASSVGGTYEQYF.

The chain is built from TRBV5-1 and TRBJ2-2; TRBD1 agrees at 7 bases. The CDR3 runs 12 residues. Germline CDR1 is SGHRS and CDR2 is YFSETQ. V lost 4 bases to trimming and J lost 10 bases; unmatched junction nucleotides: 4. The chain's CDR3 is CASSAGGVELFF. The CDR3 DNA sequence: TGCGCCAGCAGCGCAGGGGGAGTGGAGCTGTTTTTT.

This clone was seen only once. This sequence joins TRBV11-2 and TRBJ2-4; TRBD1 is a possible D gene (6 bases). The V and J ends lost 5 bases and 6 bases respectively, with 20 bases between them. The CDR3 covers 16 residues. The V gene's germline CDR1 is SGHAT and CDR2 FQNNGV. The CDR3 reads CASSPGQGRGGNIQYF. The CDR3 nucleotides read TGTGCCAGCAGCCCGGGTCAGGGACGAGGGGGAAACATTCAGTACTTC. The full variable domain, with the rest looked up from reference TRBV11-2 and TRBJ2-4, is EAGVAQSPRYKIIEKRQSVAFWCNPISGHATLYWYQQILGQGPKLLIQFQNNGVVDDSQLPKDRFSAERLKGVDSTLKIQPAKLEDSAVYLCASSPGQGRGGNIQYFGAGTRLSVL.

This chain joins TRBV12-3 or TRBV12-4 and TRBJ2-5, with 10 bases matching TRBD1. After removal of 6 bases from V and 5 bases from J, the junction contained 3 bases not matched to a gene. CDR3 length equals 13 residues. Written as DNA, the CDR3 is TGTGCCAGCAGGCGGGACAGGGGTGAGACCCAGTACTTC. Its translation is CASRRDRGETQYF.

The chain joins TRBV7-2 to TRBJ2-5, with D unresolved. Germline assignment: CDR1 SGHTA and CDR2 FQGNSA. This CDR3 is built from 14 residues. V was cut by 3 bases and J by 5 bases, with 13 bases left in between. DNA of the CDR3: TGTGCCAGCAGCTTTCCCCGAATGCGGGAGACCCAGTACTTC. Its translation is CASSFPRMRETQYF.

This chain links TRBV28 with TRBJ1-1; TRBD1 is a possible D gene (6 bases). V shed 6 bases and J shed 4 bases, with 15 bases lying between them. This CDR3 is 14 amino acids long. The germline CDR1 and CDR2 sequences are MDHEN and SYDVKM. The CDR3 region is CASSSLTGSTEAFF. The DNA for the CDR3 is TGTGCCAGCAGCTCCCTGACAGGTTCCACTGAAGCTTTCTTT. The full variable domain, rest sourced from reference TRBV28 and TRBJ1-1, is DVKVTQSSRYLVKRTGEKVFLECVQDMDHENMFWYRQDPGLGLRLIYFSYDVKMKEKGDIPEGYSVSREKKERFSLILESASTNQTSMYLCASSSLTGSTEAFFGQGTRLTVV.

This sequence joins TRBV4-3 and TRBJ1-6, with D hard to call. V lost 0 bases and J lost 10, with 16 bases in between. This CDR3 is built from 16 residues. Germline assignment: CDR1 LGHNA and CDR2 YSLEER. CDR3 region: CASSQDLEGIGSPLHF. The CDR3 bases are TGCGCCAGCAGCCAAGATCTGGAGGGAATAGGGTCACCCCTCCACTTT.

The genes are TRBV10-2 and TRBJ1-1; a weak D match, TRBD1 (6 bases). The CDR3 totals 13 residues. CDR1 is WSHSY and CDR2 is SAAADI in the germline V gene. V gave up 10 bases and J gave up 2 bases, with 14 bases separating them. The chain's CDR3 is CAINTGTNTEAFF. Written as DNA, the CDR3 is TGCGCCATTAACACAGGGACTAACACTGAAGCTTTCTTT.

The V call is TRBV18, the J call TRBJ1-1; D not resolved. CDR1 and CDR2 (germline): KGHSH, LQKENI. The CDR3 covers 14 residues. Deletions cut 6 bases from V and 6 bases from J, with 17 bases between. CDR3 coding DNA: TGTGCCAGCTCTACCCAAGGGAGTGGAGCTGAAGCTTTCTTT. It is translated as CASSTQGSGAEAFF.

The table lists this clone with a count of one. V gene TRBV19 combines with J gene TRBJ2-1; 8 positions match TRBD1. Germline loops: CDR1 LNHDA, CDR2 SQIVND (reference sequence). The CDR3 sequence is 15 residues long. J gave up 12 bases and V 5 bases, and 15 bases lay outside the gene matches. CDR3 in DNA: TGTGCCAGTAGTTTACCCGGGACAGGAACTCAAGGGCAGTTCTTC. It codes for CASSLPGTGTQGQFF.

The V and J genes are TRBV19 and TRBJ2-3; a possible D gene is TRBD1 (5 bases). The CDR3 is made up of 13 amino acids. In germline, CDR1 is LNHDA, CDR2 SQIVND (reference sequence). V lost 7 bases, J lost 2 bases, and 10 bases lay in between. CDR3 nucleotide sequence: TGTGCCAGTAAGCAGGGTACCACAGATACGCAGTATTTT. Translated, it gives CASKQGTTDTQYF.

The chain is built from TRBV30 and TRBJ1-4; the D is unclear. Trimming shortened V by 0 bases and J by 7 bases, and 3 bases separated the two germline ends. Germline V lookup: CDR1 GTSNPN, CDR2 SVGIG (reference sequence). CDR3 length: 11 residues. The CDR3: CAWSVVEKLFF. In DNA, the CDR3 is TGTGCCTGGAGTGTAGTTGAAAAACTGTTTTTT.

The chain recombines TRBV3-1 (or the pseudogene TRBV3-2) with TRBJ1-4; D is unresolved. This CDR3 comprises 15 residues. CDR1 and CDR2 from the germline V gene are LGHDT and YNNKEL (reference sequence). V was trimmed by 1 base and J by 7 bases, leaving 13 bases between them. The CDR3 DNA reads TGTGCCAGCAGCCAAGCGGCCCCGAGGAGTGAAAAACTGTTTTTT. This codes for CASSQAAPRSEKLFF.

The chain is built from TRBV6-5 and TRBJ2-5; 9 positions agree with TRBD2. This CDR3 has 15 amino acids. The V segment lost 8 bases and the J segment 5 bases; nucleotides outside the gene matches: 12. The germline V gene encodes CDR1 MNHEY and CDR2 SVGAGI. CDR3 sequence: CASFRAGGPTETQYF. CDR3 DNA sequence: TGTGCCAGCTTCCGCGCGGGGGGGCCGACGGAGACCCAGTACTTC.

The chain combines TRBV6-6 with TRBJ2-7, with 7 bases identical to TRBD1. Germline loops: CDR1 MNHNY, CDR2 SVGAGI (reference sequence). With 6 bases clipped from V and 3 bases from J, the junction kept 5 bases outside the gene matches. The CDR3 has 13 amino acids. CDR3 protein: CASSPGQSYEQYF. CDR3 bases: TGTGCCAGCAGCCCGGGACAGAGCTACGAGCAGTACTTC.

The J gene is TRBJ2-5, the V gene TRBV6-4, with 7 bases aligning to TRBD2. V gave up 5 bases and J gave up 3 bases; unmatched junction bases: 3. This CDR3 spans 13 amino acids. The germline gives CDR1 MRHNA, CDR2 SNTAGT. CDR3 region: CASSRREEETQYF. The DNA of the CDR3 is TGTGCCAGCAGTCGCCGGGAGGAAGAGACCCAGTACTTC.

Turning to this clone: Other DNA variants within this sample encode the same CDR3. The rearrangement links TRBV30 to TRBJ2-7, with D perhaps assigned TRBD1 or TRBD2 (6 bases each). Trimming removed 0 bases from V and 4 bases from J, with 13 bases in between. The germline CDR1 and CDR2 sequences are GTSNPN and SVGIG (reference sequence). The CDR3 covers 14 residues. The CDR3 nucleotides read TGTGCCTGGAGTGTAGGAGGGCAGGGGTACGAGCAGTACTTC. It encodes CAWSVGGQGYEQYF.

The chain recombines TRBV5-1 with TRBJ1-2; a weak D match, TRBD1 (5 bases). The CDR3 contains 13 residues. V lost 0 bases to trimming and J lost 8 bases, with 11 bases between them. Germline V gives CDR1 SGHRS, CDR2 YFSETQ. CDR3 in amino acids: CASSLGQKEGYTF. For the CDR3, the DNA is TGCGCCAGCAGCTTGGGACAGAAAGAGGGCTACACCTTC. The full variable domain, completed using reference TRBV5-1 and TRBJ1-2, is KAGVTQTPRYLIKTRGQQVTLSCSPISGHRSVSWYQQTPGQGLQFLFEYFSETQRNKGNFPGRFSGRQFSNSRSEMNVSTLELGDSALYLCASSLGQKEGYTFGSGTRLTVV.

This rearrangement joins TRBV6-6 to TRBJ2-2; D is uncertain. V lost 5 bases, J lost 7 bases, and 11 bases lay in between. Germline CDR1 reads MNHNY; CDR2 reads SVGAGI (reference sequence). CDR3 length equals 13 residues. The chain's CDR3 is CASSPSLGGELFF. The CDR3 nucleotides read TGTGCCAGCAGTCCTTCGTTGGGCGGGGAGCTGTTTTTT.

The chain recombines TRBV30 with TRBJ1-2, with a possible D match to TRBD1 (6 bases). CDR1 and CDR2 (germline): GTSNPN, SVGIG (reference sequence). V was pared by 5 bases and J by 4 bases, with 14 bases between. The CDR3 is 13 amino acids. The DNA for the CDR3 is TGTGCCTGGGCTTCGGGGGCCGCCTATGGCTACACCTTC. The encoded protein is CAWASGAAYGYTF.

This chain connects TRBV13 to TRBJ2-3; perhaps TRBD1 as D (6 bases). The germline CDR1 and CDR2 sequences are PRHDT and FYEKMQ (reference sequence). The CDR3 extends over 13 amino acids. V lost 5 bases, J lost 3 bases, and 9 bases lay in between. The CDR3 DNA reads TGTGCCAGCAGCCGAGGACAGACAGATACGCAGTATTTT. Translation gives CASSRGQTDTQYF.

V gene TRBV7-9 combines with J gene TRBJ2-4, with 7 bases that match TRBD1. This CDR3 region has 14 residues. Trimming cost V 5 bases and J 3 bases; bases outside gene matches: 4. The germline gives CDR1 SEHNR, CDR2 FQNEAQ (reference sequence). CDR3 sequence: CASSPRDSKNIQYF. The DNA for the CDR3 is TGTGCCAGCAGCCCGAGGGACAGCAAAAACATTCAGTACTTC.

The genes are TRBV12-1 and TRBJ2-7. TRBV12-1 is flagged as a pseudogene. CDR3 length: 14 residues. The DNA for the CDR3 is TGTGCCAGCAGCTTTGTTGGGGTCGCCTACGAGCAGTACTTC. Amino acid sequence: CASSFVGVAYEQYF.

In the case of this clone: Its ends do not fully match the called genes, so a read error is possible. CDR3 sequence: CASSATLDGTF. In nucleotides, the CDR3 is TGTGCCAGCAGCGCGACCTTGGACGGGACCTTT. V is TRBV7-9 and J is TRBJ2-3, with D perhaps being TRBD1 or TRBD2 (5 bases each). The CDR3 extends over 11 amino acids. Per germline, CDR1 SEHNR and CDR2 FQNEAQ (reference sequence).

The rearrangement links TRBV19 to TRBJ1-5; maybe TRBD1 (6 bases). The CDR3 totals 15 residues. Germline CDR1 reads LNHDA; CDR2 reads SQIVND (reference sequence). Deletions cut 0 bases from V and 7 bases from J, with 13 bases between. CDR3 DNA sequence: TGTGCCAGTAGTATAGATCGGGAGGGGGACCAGCCCCAGCATTTT. Amino acid sequence: CASSIDREGDQPQHF. Based on the CDR3 plus reference TRBV19 and TRBJ1-5, the full variable domain is DGGITQSPKYLFRKEGQNVTLSCEQNLNHDAMYWYRQDPGQGLRLIYYSQIVNDFQKGDIAEGYSVSREKKESFPLTVTSAQKNPTAFYLCASSIDREGDQPQHFGDGTRLSIL.

The count of this clone is one. The chain carries TRBV29-1 and TRBJ1-2; 8 nucleotides agree with TRBD1. The CDR3 sequence is 12 residues long. V dropped 7 bases and J dropped 6; count of bases not matched to a gene: 7. Germline V CDR1 and CDR2: SQVTM, ANQGSEA. The CDR3 here is CSGGTGLDGYTF. The CDR3 region has the DNA TGCAGCGGGGGGACAGGACTTGATGGCTACACCTTC. Full variable domain (outside the CDR3, taken from reference TRBV29-1 and TRBJ1-2): SAVISQKPSRDICQRGTSLTIQCQVDSQVTMMFWYRQQPGQSLTLIATANQGSEATYESGFVIDKFPISRPNLTFSTLTVSNMSPEDSSIYLCSGGTGLDGYTFGSGTRLTVV.

The CDR3 is CASSQADASDTQYF. In DNA, the CDR3 is TGCGCCAGCAGCCAAGCCGACGCCTCAGATACGCAGTATTTT. This chain joins TRBV5-1 and TRBJ2-3; D uncertain. Germline-derived CDR1 and CDR2 are SGHRS and YFSETQ. CDR3 size: 14 residues. V gave up 4 bases and J gave up 4 bases, with 13 bases separating them.